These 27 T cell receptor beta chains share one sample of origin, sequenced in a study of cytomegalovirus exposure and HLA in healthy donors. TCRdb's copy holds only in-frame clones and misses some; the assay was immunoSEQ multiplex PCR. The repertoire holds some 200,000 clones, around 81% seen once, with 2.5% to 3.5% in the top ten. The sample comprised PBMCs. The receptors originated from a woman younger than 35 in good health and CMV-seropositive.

DNA of the CDR3: TGCGCCAGCAGCGGGCCCCTCGCGGGGGGGTCAACCTTCGAGCAGTTCTTC. This translates into CASSGPLAGGSTFEQFF. The chain has TRBV5-1 and TRBJ2-1; 9 bases align to TRBD2. With 4 bases clipped from V and 10 bases from J, the junction kept 18 bases outside the gene matches. Germline V gene data show CDR1 as SGHRS and CDR2 as YFSETQ. The CDR3 covers 17 residues.

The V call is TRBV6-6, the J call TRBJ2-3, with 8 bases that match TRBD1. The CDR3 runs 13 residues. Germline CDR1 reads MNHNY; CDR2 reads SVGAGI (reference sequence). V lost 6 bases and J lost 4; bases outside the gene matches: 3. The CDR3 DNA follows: TGTGCCAGCAGAGACAGGGGCTCAGATACGCAGTATTTT. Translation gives CASRDRGSDTQYF.

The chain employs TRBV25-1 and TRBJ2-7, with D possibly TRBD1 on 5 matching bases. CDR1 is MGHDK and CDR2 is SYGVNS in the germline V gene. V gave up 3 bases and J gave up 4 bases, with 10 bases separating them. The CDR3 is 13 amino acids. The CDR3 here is CASSDGARYEQYF. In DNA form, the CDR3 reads TGTGCCAGCAGTGATGGGGCTAGGTACGAGCAGTACTTC.

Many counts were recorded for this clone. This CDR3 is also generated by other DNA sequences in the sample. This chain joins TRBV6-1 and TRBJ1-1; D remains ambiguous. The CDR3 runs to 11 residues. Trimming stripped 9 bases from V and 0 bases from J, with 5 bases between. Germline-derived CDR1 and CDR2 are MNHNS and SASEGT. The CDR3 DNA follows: TGTGCCAGTCTAATGAACACTGAAGCTTTCTTT. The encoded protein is CASLMNTEAFF.

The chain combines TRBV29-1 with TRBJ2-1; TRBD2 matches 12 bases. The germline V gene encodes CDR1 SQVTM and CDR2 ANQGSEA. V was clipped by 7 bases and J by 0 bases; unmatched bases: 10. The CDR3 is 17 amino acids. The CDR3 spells CSGGQRLAGVSYNEQFF. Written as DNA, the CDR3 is TGCAGCGGCGGCCAAAGACTAGCGGGGGTCTCCTACAATGAGCAGTTCTTC.

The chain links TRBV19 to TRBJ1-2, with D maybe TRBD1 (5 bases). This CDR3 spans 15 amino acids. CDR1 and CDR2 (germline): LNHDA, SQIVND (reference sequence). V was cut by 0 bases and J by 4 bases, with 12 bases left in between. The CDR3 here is CASSIDRGALYGYTF. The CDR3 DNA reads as TGTGCCAGTAGTATAGATCGCGGGGCCCTCTATGGCTACACCTTC.

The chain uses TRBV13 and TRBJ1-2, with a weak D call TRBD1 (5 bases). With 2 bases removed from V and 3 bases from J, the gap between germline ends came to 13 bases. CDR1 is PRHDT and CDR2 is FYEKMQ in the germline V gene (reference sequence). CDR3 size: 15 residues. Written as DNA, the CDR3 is TGTGCCAGCAGCTTATGGGGGGACCGTCACTATGGCTACACCTTC. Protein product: CASSLWGDRHYGYTF.

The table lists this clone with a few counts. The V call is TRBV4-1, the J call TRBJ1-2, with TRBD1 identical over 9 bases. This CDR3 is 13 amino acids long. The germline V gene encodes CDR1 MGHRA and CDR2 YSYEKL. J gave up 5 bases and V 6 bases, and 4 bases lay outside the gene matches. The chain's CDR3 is CASSPTGGYGYTF. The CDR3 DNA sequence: TGCGCCAGCAGTCCGACAGGGGGGTATGGCTACACCTTC.

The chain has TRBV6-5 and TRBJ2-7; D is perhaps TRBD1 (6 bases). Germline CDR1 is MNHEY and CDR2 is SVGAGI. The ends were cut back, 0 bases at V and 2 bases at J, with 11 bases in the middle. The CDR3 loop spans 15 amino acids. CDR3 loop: CASSYSQDRPYEQYF. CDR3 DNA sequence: TGTGCCAGCAGTTACTCTCAGGACAGACCCTACGAGCAGTACTTC.

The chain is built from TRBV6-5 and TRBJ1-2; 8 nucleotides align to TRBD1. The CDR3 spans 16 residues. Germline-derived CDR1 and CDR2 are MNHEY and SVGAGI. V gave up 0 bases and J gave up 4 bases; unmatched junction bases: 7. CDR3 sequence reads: CASSYSTGTGPYGYTF. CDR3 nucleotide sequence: TGTGCCAGCAGTTACTCGACGGGGACAGGACCCTATGGCTACACCTTC.

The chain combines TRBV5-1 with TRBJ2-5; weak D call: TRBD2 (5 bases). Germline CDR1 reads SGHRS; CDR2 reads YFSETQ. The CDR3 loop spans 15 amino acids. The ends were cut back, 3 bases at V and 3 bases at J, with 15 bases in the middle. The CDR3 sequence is CASSWKDSLEETQYF. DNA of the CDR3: TGCGCCAGCAGCTGGAAGGACTCACTGGAAGAGACCCAGTACTTC.

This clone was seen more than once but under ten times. This CDR3 reads CASATPRGPEKLFF. CDR3 nucleotide sequence: TGTGCCAGCGCCACACCCAGGGGGCCAGAAAAACTGTTTTTT. The chain links TRBV7-9 to TRBJ1-4; 8 bases fit TRBD1. The CDR3 loop spans 14 amino acids. Germline V CDR1 and CDR2: SEHNR, FQNEAQ (reference sequence). V gave up 8 bases and J gave up 8 bases; unmatched junction bases: 10.

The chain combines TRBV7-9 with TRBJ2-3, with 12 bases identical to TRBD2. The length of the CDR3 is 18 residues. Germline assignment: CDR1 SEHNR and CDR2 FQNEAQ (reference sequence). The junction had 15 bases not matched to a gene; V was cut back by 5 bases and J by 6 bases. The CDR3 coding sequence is TGTGCCAGCAGCCCGCGACTAGCGGGGGCAGGGACGGGTGATACGCAGTATTTT. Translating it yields CASSPRLAGAGTGDTQYF.

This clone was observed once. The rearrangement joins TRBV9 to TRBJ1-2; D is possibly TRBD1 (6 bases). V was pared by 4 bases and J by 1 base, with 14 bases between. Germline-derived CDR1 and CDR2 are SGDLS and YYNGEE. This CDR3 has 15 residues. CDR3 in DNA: TGTGCCAGCAGCCCCCGCCTGGACAGTAACTATGGCTACACCTTC. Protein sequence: CASSPRLDSNYGYTF.

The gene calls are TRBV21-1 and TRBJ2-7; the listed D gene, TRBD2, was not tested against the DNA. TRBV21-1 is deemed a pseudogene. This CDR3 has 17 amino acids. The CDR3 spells CASSKEGPGLAGEPKYF. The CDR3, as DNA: TGTGCCAGCAGCAAAGAAGGGCCGGGACTAGCGGGGGAGCCGAAGTACTTC.

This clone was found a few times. DNA for the CDR3: TGTGCCACCCGGCGACAGCAACTAGCGGGCTCCTACAATGAGCAGTTCTTC. Translation gives CATRRQQLAGSYNEQFF. V usage is TRBV2 and J usage is TRBJ2-1; 9 bases are shared with TRBD2. Germline CDR1 SNHLY, CDR2 FYNNEI. V was clipped by 10 bases and J by 0 bases; unmatched bases: 13. The CDR3 spans 17 residues.

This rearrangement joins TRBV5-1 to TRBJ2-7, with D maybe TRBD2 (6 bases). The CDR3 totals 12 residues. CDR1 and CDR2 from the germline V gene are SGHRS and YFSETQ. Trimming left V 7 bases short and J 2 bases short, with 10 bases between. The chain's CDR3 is CASGTDAYEQYF. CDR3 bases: TGCGCCAGCGGGACTGACGCCTACGAGCAGTACTTC.

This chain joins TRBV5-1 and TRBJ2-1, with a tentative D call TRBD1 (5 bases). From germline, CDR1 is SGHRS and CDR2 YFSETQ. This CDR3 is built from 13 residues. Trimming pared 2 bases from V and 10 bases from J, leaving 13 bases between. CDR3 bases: TGCGCCAGCAGCTTTTCAGGACAATCCGAGCAGTTCTTC. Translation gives CASSFSGQSEQFF.

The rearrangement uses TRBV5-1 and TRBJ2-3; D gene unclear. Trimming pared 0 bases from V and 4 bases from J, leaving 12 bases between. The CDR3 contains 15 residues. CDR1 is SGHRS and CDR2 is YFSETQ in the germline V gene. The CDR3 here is CASSLVGTSPDTQYF. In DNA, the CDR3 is TGCGCCAGCAGCTTGGTGGGCACAAGCCCAGATACGCAGTATTTT. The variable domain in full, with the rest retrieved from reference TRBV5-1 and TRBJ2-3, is KAGVTQTPRYLIKTRGQQVTLSCSPISGHRSVSWYQQTPGQGLQFLFEYFSETQRNKGNFPGRFSGRQFSNSRSEMNVSTLELGDSALYLCASSLVGTSPDTQYFGPGTRLTVL.

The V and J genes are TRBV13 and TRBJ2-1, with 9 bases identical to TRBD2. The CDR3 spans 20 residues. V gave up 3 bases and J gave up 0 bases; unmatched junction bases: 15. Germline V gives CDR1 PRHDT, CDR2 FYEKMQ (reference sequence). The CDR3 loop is CASSFLAGLGGASSYNEQFF. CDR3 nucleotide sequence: TGTGCCAGCAGCTTCCTAGCGGGGCTCGGGGGGGCTAGCTCCTACAATGAGCAGTTCTTC.

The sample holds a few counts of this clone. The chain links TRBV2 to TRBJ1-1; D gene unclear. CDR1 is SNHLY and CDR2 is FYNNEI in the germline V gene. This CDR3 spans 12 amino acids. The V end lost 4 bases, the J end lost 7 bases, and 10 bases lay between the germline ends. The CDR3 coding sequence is TGTGCCAGCAGTGCAGTTGCAGGTGAAGCTTTCTTT. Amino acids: CASSAVAGEAFF. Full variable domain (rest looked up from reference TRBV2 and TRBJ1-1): EPEVTQTPSHQVTQMGQEVILRCVPISNHLYFYWYRQILGQKVEFLVSFYNNEISEKSEIFDDQFSVERPDGSNFTLKIRSTKLEDSAMYFCASSAVAGEAFFGQGTRLTVV.

The CDR3 is CASSLPGELFF. The CDR3 DNA sequence: TGTGCCAGCAGCCTACCAGGGGAACTGTTTTTT. V is TRBV7-9 and J is TRBJ1-4, with a weak D call TRBD1 (6 bases). This CDR3 has 11 amino acids. Looked up from germline, CDR1 is SEHNR and CDR2 is FQNEAQ (reference sequence). V was pared by 5 bases and J by 12 bases, with 10 bases between.

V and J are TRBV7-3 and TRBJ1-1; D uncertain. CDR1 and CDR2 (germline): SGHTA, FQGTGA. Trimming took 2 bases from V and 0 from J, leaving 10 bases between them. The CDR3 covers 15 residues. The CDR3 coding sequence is TGTGCCAGCAGCTTATATCCGGGAATGAACACTGAAGCTTTCTTT. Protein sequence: CASSLYPGMNTEAFF. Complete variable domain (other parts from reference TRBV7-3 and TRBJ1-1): GAGVSQTPSNKVTEKGKYVELRCDPISGHTALYWYRQSLGQGPEFLIYFQGTGAADDSGLPNDRFFAVRPEGSVSTLKIQRTERGDSAVYLCASSLYPGMNTEAFFGQGTRLTVV.

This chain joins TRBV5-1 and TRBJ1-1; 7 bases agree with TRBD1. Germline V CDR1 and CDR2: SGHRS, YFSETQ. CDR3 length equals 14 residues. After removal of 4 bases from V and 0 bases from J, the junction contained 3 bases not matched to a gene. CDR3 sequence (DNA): TGCGCCAGCAGCGCCGGGACAGTGAACACTGAAGCTTTCTTT. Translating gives CASSAGTVNTEAFF.

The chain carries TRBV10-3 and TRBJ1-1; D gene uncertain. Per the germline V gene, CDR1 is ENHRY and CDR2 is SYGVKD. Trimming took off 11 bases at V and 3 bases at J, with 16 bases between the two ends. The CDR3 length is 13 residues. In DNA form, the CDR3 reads TGTGCCCAATCACGGGAGAGGGACACTGAAGCTTTCTTT. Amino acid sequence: CAQSRERDTEAFF.

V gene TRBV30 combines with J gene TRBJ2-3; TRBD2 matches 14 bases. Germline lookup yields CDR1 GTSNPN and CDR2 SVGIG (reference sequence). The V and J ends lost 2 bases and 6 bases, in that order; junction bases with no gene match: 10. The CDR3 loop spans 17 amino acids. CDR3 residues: CAWSRRRLAGGRDTQYF. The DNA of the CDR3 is TGTGCCTGGAGTCGGAGGAGACTAGCGGGGGGGCGGGATACGCAGTATTTT. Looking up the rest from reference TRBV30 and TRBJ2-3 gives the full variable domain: SQTIHQWPATLVQPVGSPLSLECTVEGTSNPNLYWYRQAAGRGLQLLFYSVGIGQISSEVPQNLSASRPQDRQFILSSKKLLLSDSGFYLCAWSRRRLAGGRDTQYFGPGTRLTVL.

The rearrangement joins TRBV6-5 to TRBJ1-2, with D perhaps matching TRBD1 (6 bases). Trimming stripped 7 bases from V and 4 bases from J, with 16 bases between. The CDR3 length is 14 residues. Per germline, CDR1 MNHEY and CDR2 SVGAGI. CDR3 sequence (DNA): TGTGCCAGCAATCAAGGGGGAGGGGGCTATGGCTACACCTTC. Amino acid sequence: CASNQGGGGYGYTF.